The rows below give T cell receptor beta chains drawn from one sample of a study of immune evolution from preneoplasia to lung adenocarcinoma. Sequenced by immunoSEQ multiplex PCR; TCRdb stores in-frame clones only, minus some. The sample includes roughly 4,200 clones, about 86% of them seen just once. Material for sequencing was FFPE minimally invasive lung adenocarcinoma tissue. The receptors shown here come from a person between 65 and 79 years old with lung adenocarcinoma. Each CDR3 is given with its conserved first and last residue. The order of the fields is V gene, clone size, J gene, D gene, CDR3 protein, CDR3 DNA. D genes are given only for firm matches. Clone size, where shown, is once, few, many, or a class for clones that have expanded.

V gene: TRBV11-2; clone size: -; J gene: TRBJ2-5; D gene: -; CDR3 protein: CASSQETTSTQYF; CDR3 DNA: TGTGCCAGCAGTCAGGAGACCACATCGACCCAGTACTTC
V gene: TRBV7-2; clone size: -; J gene: TRBJ1-2; D gene: -; CDR3 protein: CASSLQGYGYTF; CDR3 DNA: TGTGCCAGCAGCTTACAGGGGTATGGCTACACCTTC
V gene: TRBV11-2; clone size: -; J gene: TRBJ1-1; D gene: -; CDR3 protein: CASSFARGISSEAFF; CDR3 DNA: TGTGCCAGCAGCTTCGCACGGGGCATAAGTTCTGAAGCTTTCTTT
V gene: TRBV9; clone size: -; J gene: TRBJ2-7; D gene: -; CDR3 protein: CASSVGGGGALVEQYF; CDR3 DNA: TGTGCCAGCAGCGTAGGAGGGGGGGGAGCCTTGGTTGAGCAGTACTTC
V gene: TRBV9; clone size: -; J gene: TRBJ2-5; D gene: -; CDR3 protein: CASSVTGGNQETQYF; CDR3 DNA: TGTGCCAGCAGCGTGACCGGGGGAAACCAAGAGACCCAGTACTTC
V gene: TRBV2; clone size: once; J gene: TRBJ2-2; D gene: -; CDR3 protein: CASSGDAGELFF; CDR3 DNA: TGTGCCAGCAGTGGGGACGCCGGGGAGCTGTTTTTT
V gene: TRBV6-4; clone size: -; J gene: TRBJ1-1; D gene: TRBD1; CDR3 protein: CASSQDPGQGAAEAFF; CDR3 DNA: TGTGCCAGCAGTCAAGACCCGGGACAGGGGGCCGCTGAAGCTTTCTTT
V gene: TRBV4-1; clone size: -; J gene: TRBJ2-3; D gene: TRBD2; CDR3 protein: CASAAGRDGSDTQYF; CDR3 DNA: TGCGCCAGCGCTGCGGGGAGGGATGGTTCAGATACGCAGTATTTT
V gene: TRBV5-4; clone size: -; J gene: TRBJ1-2; D gene: -; CDR3 protein: CASSLVGGNYGYTF; CDR3 DNA: TGTGCCAGCAGCTTGGTAGGGGGGAACTATGGCTACACCTTC
V gene: TRBV6-5; clone size: -; J gene: TRBJ1-6; D gene: -; CDR3 protein: CASSSKGWTPLHF; CDR3 DNA: TGTGCCAGCAGTTCGAAAGGCTGGACACCCCTCCACTTT
V gene: TRBV7-9; clone size: -; J gene: TRBJ2-7; D gene: TRBD2; CDR3 protein: CASSRSGRASEQYF; CDR3 DNA: TGTGCCAGCAGCCGTAGCGGGAGGGCCTCCGAGCAGTACTTC
V gene: TRBV2; clone size: -; J gene: TRBJ2-3; D gene: TRBD2; CDR3 protein: CASRAGLGIADTQYF; CDR3 DNA: TGTGCCAGCAGAGCGGGACTCGGGATTGCAGATACGCAGTATTTT
V gene: TRBV5-1; clone size: -; J gene: TRBJ2-7; D gene: TRBD1; CDR3 protein: CASSLSSGGLDGEQYF; CDR3 DNA: TGCGCCAGCAGCTTGTCTTCAGGGGGCTTGGATGGCGAGCAGTACTTC
V gene: TRBV6-5; clone size: -; J gene: TRBJ1-2; D gene: TRBD1; CDR3 protein: CASLSGQGARGYTF; CDR3 DNA: TGTGCCTCCCTCTCGGGACAGGGGGCGCGTGGCTACACCTTC
V gene: TRBV7-3; clone size: -; J gene: TRBJ1-1; D gene: -; CDR3 protein: CASSLTPDSEAFF; CDR3 DNA: TGTGCCAGCAGCTTAACACCCGACTCGGAAGCTTTCTTT
V gene: TRBV27; clone size: -; J gene: TRBJ1-6; D gene: -; CDR3 protein: CASSSGMYNSPLHF; CDR3 DNA: TGTGCCAGCAGTTCAGGGATGTATAATTCACCCCTCCACTTT
V gene: TRBV10-3; clone size: -; J gene: TRBJ2-7; D gene: -; CDR3 protein: CAISESTGAYEQYF; CDR3 DNA: TGTGCCATCAGTGAGTCGACAGGTGCCTACGAGCAGTACTTC
V gene: TRBV28; clone size: -; J gene: TRBJ1-1; D gene: TRBD1; CDR3 protein: CASSLPQGEGTEAFF; CDR3 DNA: TGTGCCAGCAGTTTGCCCCAGGGGGAGGGCACTGAAGCTTTCTTT
V gene: TRBV18; clone size: -; J gene: TRBJ2-1; D gene: TRBD1; CDR3 protein: CASSPPVGQGARNEQFF; CDR3 DNA: TGTGCCAGCTCACCACCCGTGGGACAGGGGGCGCGGAATGAGCAGTTCTTC
V gene: TRBV7-8; clone size: few; J gene: TRBJ2-2; D gene: TRBD2; CDR3 protein: CASYRAGLAPVGELFF; CDR3 DNA: TGTGCCAGCTACCGGGCGGGACTAGCACCGGTCGGGGAGCTGTTTTTT
V gene: TRBV4-2; clone size: -; J gene: TRBJ2-7; D gene: TRBD1; CDR3 protein: CASSQEETGGYEQYF; CDR3 DNA: TGTGCCAGCAGCCAAGAGGAGACAGGGGGTTATGAGCAGTACTTC
V gene: TRBV6-1; clone size: -; J gene: TRBJ2-3; D gene: TRBD2; CDR3 protein: CASSPGLAADTQYF; CDR3 DNA: TGTGCCAGCTCGCCGGGACTAGCGGCAGATACGCAGTATTTT
V gene: TRBV12-5; clone size: -; J gene: TRBJ2-2; D gene: -; CDR3 protein: CASGLVSGVTTGELFF; CDR3 DNA: TGTGCTAGTGGTTTGGTATCCGGGGTCACCACCGGGGAGCTGTTTTTT
V gene: TRBV28; clone size: -; J gene: TRBJ2-1; D gene: TRBD2; CDR3 protein: CATLTTSGTPHEQFF; CDR3 DNA: TGTGCCACTCTAACTACTAGCGGGACCCCCCATGAGCAGTTCTTC
V gene: TRBV25-1; clone size: -; J gene: TRBJ1-2; D gene: -; CDR3 protein: CASMRNYGYTF; CDR3 DNA: TGTGCCAGCATGAGAAACTATGGCTACACCTTC
V gene: TRBV29-1; clone size: -; J gene: TRBJ2-2; D gene: -; CDR3 protein: CSVQEGYTGELFF; CDR3 DNA: TGCAGCGTCCAAGAGGGATACACCGGGGAGCTGTTTTTT
V gene: TRBV29-1; clone size: -; J gene: TRBJ2-1; D gene: TRBD2; CDR3 protein: CSVELSGSSYNEQFF; CDR3 DNA: TGCAGCGTTGAGTTAAGCGGGAGCTCCTACAATGAGCAGTTCTTC
V gene: TRBV5-6; clone size: -; J gene: TRBJ2-7; D gene: TRBD2; CDR3 protein: CASSFLAVAYEQYF; CDR3 DNA: TGTGCCAGCAGCTTTCTAGCGGTGGCGTACGAGCAGTACTTC
V gene: TRBV30; clone size: -; J gene: TRBJ1-6; D gene: -; CDR3 protein: CAWRTWGSPLHF; CDR3 DNA: TGTGCCTGGAGGACCTGGGGTTCACCCCTCCACTTT
V gene: TRBV7-8; clone size: -; J gene: TRBJ2-1; D gene: TRBD2; CDR3 protein: CASSRGLAGSTQINEQFF; CDR3 DNA: TGTGCCAGCAGCAGAGGACTAGCGGGGAGCACACAAATCAATGAGCAGTTCTTC
V gene: TRBV6-5; clone size: -; J gene: TRBJ1-5; D gene: -; CDR3 protein: CASRDGYDSNQPQHF; CDR3 DNA: TGTGCCAGCAGGGACGGATATGATAGCAATCAGCCCCAGCATTTT
V gene: TRBV4-2; clone size: -; J gene: TRBJ1-3; D gene: -; CDR3 protein: CASSQDPGQGNTIYF; CDR3 DNA: TGTGCCAGCAGCCAAGATCCGGGGCAAGGAAACACCATATATTTT
V gene: TRBV19; clone size: -; J gene: TRBJ2-1; D gene: TRBD2; CDR3 protein: CATAGGAGLVEQFF; CDR3 DNA: TGTGCCACCGCGGGAGGAGCGGGATTGGTTGAGCAGTTCTTC
V gene: TRBV2; clone size: -; J gene: TRBJ2-7; D gene: TRBD1; CDR3 protein: CASSQTGGILGEQYF; CDR3 DNA: TGTGCCAGCAGTCAGACAGGGGGCATACTTGGAGAGCAGTACTTC
V gene: TRBV21-1; clone size: -; J gene: TRBJ2-1; D gene: -; CDR3 protein: CASSKPQADSYNEQFF; CDR3 DNA: TGTGCCAGCAGCAAACCCCAAGCGGACTCCTACAATGAGCAGTTCTTC
V gene: TRBV6-7; clone size: once; J gene: TRBJ2-1; D gene: TRBD1; CDR3 protein: CASSCNRGKRNEQFF; CDR3 DNA: TGTGCCAGCAGTTGTAACAGGGGAAAAAGGAATGAGCAGTTCTTC
V gene: TRBV16; clone size: -; J gene: TRBJ2-7; D gene: TRBD1; CDR3 protein: CASSQMYRGLSYEQYF; CDR3 DNA: TGTGCCAGCAGCCAAATGTACAGGGGTCTCTCCTACGAGCAGTACTTC
V gene: TRBV27; clone size: -; J gene: TRBJ1-3; D gene: -; CDR3 protein: CASSRNSGNTIYF; CDR3 DNA: TGTGCCAGCAGTCGGAACTCTGGAAACACCATATATTTT
V gene: TRBV11-2; clone size: -; J gene: TRBJ2-5; D gene: -; CDR3 protein: CASSLTGETQYF; CDR3 DNA: TGTGCCAGCAGCTTAACGGGAGAGACCCAGTACTTC
V gene: TRBV11-3; clone size: -; J gene: TRBJ2-1; D gene: TRBD2; CDR3 protein: CASSSGLEDQFF; CDR3 DNA: TGTGCCAGCAGCAGCGGACTAGAAGATCAGTTCTTC
V gene: TRBV7-9; clone size: -; J gene: TRBJ2-5; D gene: TRBD1; CDR3 protein: CASRPDRGGVETQYF; CDR3 DNA: TGTGCCAGCCGGCCGGACAGGGGGGGTGTAGAGACCCAGTACTTC
V gene: TRBV10-3; clone size: -; J gene: TRBJ2-3; D gene: TRBD2; CDR3 protein: CATRDGLAGGVADTQYF; CDR3 DNA: TGTGCCACCAGAGACGGACTAGCGGGAGGGGTTGCAGATACGCAGTATTTT
V gene: TRBV19; clone size: -; J gene: TRBJ1-1; D gene: TRBD1; CDR3 protein: CASRRMEGAKNTEAFF; CDR3 DNA: TGTGCCAGTAGAAGAATGGAGGGGGCTAAGAACACTGAAGCTTTCTTT
V gene: TRBV5-8; clone size: -; J gene: TRBJ1-2; D gene: TRBD1; CDR3 protein: CASSLLQGGGYTF; CDR3 DNA: TGTGCCAGCAGCTTGTTACAGGGGGGTGGCTACACCTTC
V gene: TRBV21-1; clone size: -; J gene: TRBJ2-7; D gene: -; CDR3 protein: CASSSGGSKLGQYF; CDR3 DNA: TGTGCCAGCAGCTCCGGCGGATCAAAGTTGGGGCAGTACTTC
V gene: TRBV10-3; clone size: -; J gene: TRBJ2-1; D gene: -; CDR3 protein: CAIKEGLKGDEQFF; CDR3 DNA: TGTGCCATCAAAGAGGGACTCAAGGGGGATGAGCAGTTCTTC
V gene: TRBV10-3; clone size: -; J gene: TRBJ2-3; D gene: TRBD1; CDR3 protein: CAISRDSSTDTQYF; CDR3 DNA: TGTGCCATCAGCCGGGACAGTAGCACAGATACGCAGTATTTT
V gene: TRBV7-2; clone size: -; J gene: TRBJ2-5; D gene: -; CDR3 protein: CASSLGAGTGTQYF; CDR3 DNA: TGTGCCAGCAGCTTAGGAGCAGGGACGGGGACCCAGTACTTC
V gene: TRBV4-3; clone size: -; J gene: TRBJ1-1; D gene: TRBD1; CDR3 protein: CASSQGGTGALMNTEAFF; CDR3 DNA: TGCGCCAGCAGCCAAGGAGGGACAGGGGCTCTTATGAACACTGAAGCTTTCTTT
V gene: TRBV11-2; clone size: once; J gene: TRBJ2-5; D gene: -; CDR3 protein: CASSLIYASRETQYF; CDR3 DNA: TGTGCCAGCAGCCTAATTTATGCTAGTCGGGAGACCCAGTACTTC
V gene: TRBV6-5; clone size: -; J gene: TRBJ1-1; D gene: -; CDR3 protein: CASSLTTNTEAFF; CDR3 DNA: TGTGCCAGCAGCCTAACGACGAACACTGAAGCTTTCTTT
V gene: TRBV10-3; clone size: -; J gene: TRBJ2-7; D gene: -; CDR3 protein: CAISESTQAYEQYF; CDR3 DNA: TGTGCCATCAGTGAAAGTACCCAGGCCTACGAGCAGTACTTC
V gene: TRBV6-5; clone size: -; J gene: TRBJ1-1; D gene: -; CDR3 protein: CASSYDRRENTEAFF; CDR3 DNA: TGTGCCAGCAGTTACGACAGACGGGAGAACACTGAAGCTTTCTTT
V gene: TRBV6-5; clone size: -; J gene: TRBJ2-7; D gene: TRBD1; CDR3 protein: CASSWDRELYEQYF; CDR3 DNA: TGTGCCAGCAGTTGGGACAGGGAACTGTACGAGCAGTACTTC
V gene: TRBV7-2; clone size: -; J gene: TRBJ2-7; D gene: -; CDR3 protein: CASSYQLYNEQYF; CDR3 DNA: TGTGCCAGCAGCTACCAGTTGTACAACGAGCAGTACTTC
V gene: TRBV2; clone size: -; J gene: TRBJ1-5; D gene: -; CDR3 protein: CASTRTESNQPQHF; CDR3 DNA: TGTGCCAGCACGAGGACAGAAAGCAATCAGCCCCAGCATTTT
V gene: TRBV2; clone size: -; J gene: TRBJ1-4; D gene: -; CDR3 protein: CASSQKGGATNEKLFF; CDR3 DNA: TGTGCCAGCAGTCAAAAGGGGGGGGCAACTAATGAAAAACTGTTTTTT